These T cell receptor beta chains were read from a single sample in a study of patients and donors after allogeneic stem cell transplantation. Using its own MiXCR run on the RT-PCR reads, TCRdb lists one record per CDR3 protein. Of about a million distinct CDR3 sequences in the sample, roughly 17% were seen once. Sequencing was carried out using blood, either unsorted or a sorted T cell fraction (not recorded which). The source of these receptors is a human donor who was either an allogeneic HSCT recipient or a stem cell or donor lymphocyte infusion donor (not recorded which). It is not recorded whose cells these are; they may come from a transplant donor. CDR3s include the opening cysteine and the closing phenylalanine or tryptophan. The order of the fields is J gene, D gene, V gene, clone size, CDR3 protein, CDR3 DNA. A D gene is named only where the DNA matches it firmly. Size is stated for part of the rows, as once, few or many counts, or as a class when the clone is expanded.

j_call: TRBJ2-3
d_call: TRBD2
v_call: TRBV25-1
clone_size: few
cdr3_aa: CASSVGPSGMNTQYF
cdr3_nt: TGTGCCAGCAGTGTGGGTCCTAGCGGGATGAATACGCAGTATTTT

j_call: TRBJ2-3
d_call: TRBD2
v_call: TRBV20-1
clone_size: few
cdr3_aa: CSARGGTGTDTQYF
cdr3_nt: TGCAGTGCTAGGGGGGGGACCGGCACAGATACGCAGTATTTT

j_call: TRBJ2-7
d_call: TRBD2
v_call: TRBV2
clone_size: -
cdr3_aa: CASETSDYEQYF
cdr3_nt: TGTGCCAGCGAAACTAGCGACTACGAGCAGTACTTC

j_call: TRBJ2-7
d_call: -
v_call: TRBV6-4
clone_size: few
cdr3_aa: CASSERDGRSYEQYF
cdr3_nt: TGTGCCAGCAGTGAAAGGGATGGGCGTTCCTACGAGCAGTACTTC

j_call: TRBJ2-1
d_call: TRBD2
v_call: TRBV5-1
clone_size: many
cdr3_aa: CASSLAGSSYNEQFF
cdr3_nt: TGTGCCAGCAGCTTAGCGGGGAGCTCCTACAATGAGCAGTTCTTC

j_call: TRBJ1-1
d_call: -
v_call: TRBV5-6
clone_size: few
cdr3_aa: CASSLAGPPLHTEAFF
cdr3_nt: TGTGCCAGCAGCTTGGCCGGCCCGCCTCTACACACTGAAGCTTTCTTT

j_call: TRBJ2-3
d_call: -
v_call: TRBV7-2
clone_size: few
cdr3_aa: CASSLVTSYTDTQYF
cdr3_nt: TGTGCCAGCAGCTTAGTAACTAGCTACACAGATACGCAGTATTTT

j_call: TRBJ1-1
d_call: -
v_call: TRBV7-8
clone_size: -
cdr3_aa: CASSFRLGDNTEAFF
cdr3_nt: TGTGCCAGCAGCTTTCGGTTAGGGGACAACACTGAAGCTTTCTTT

j_call: TRBJ1-1
d_call: -
v_call: TRBV7-9
clone_size: -
cdr3_aa: CASSLEGSTEAFF
cdr3_nt: TGTGCCAGCAGCTTAGAGGGCTCCACTGAAGCTTTCTTT

j_call: TRBJ2-3
d_call: -
v_call: TRBV4-1
clone_size: few
cdr3_aa: CASSHAETVFTDTQYF
cdr3_nt: TGCGCCAGCAGCCACGCCGAGACAGTATTCACAGATACGCAGTATTTT

j_call: TRBJ1-2
d_call: -
v_call: TRBV27
clone_size: few
cdr3_aa: CASSSLEDPDGYTF
cdr3_nt: TGTGCCAGCAGCTCGCTAGAGGACCCCGATGGCTACACCTTC

j_call: TRBJ2-2
d_call: TRBD2
v_call: TRBV7-6
clone_size: few
cdr3_aa: CASSLEGLAGTGELFF
cdr3_nt: TGTGCCAGCAGCTTAGAAGGACTAGCGGGAACCGGGGAGCTGTTTTTT

j_call: TRBJ1-2
d_call: -
v_call: TRBV5-1
clone_size: -
cdr3_aa: CASSNSSFYGYTF
cdr3_nt: TGCGCCAGCAGTAACAGTTCCTTCTATGGCTACACCTTC

j_call: TRBJ2-1
d_call: -
v_call: TRBV29-1
clone_size: few
cdr3_aa: CSGGLQFF
cdr3_nt: TGCAGCGGCGGGCTGCAGTTCTTC

j_call: TRBJ2-5
d_call: TRBD2
v_call: TRBV30
clone_size: -
cdr3_aa: CAWRYSGGVETQYF
cdr3_nt: TGTGCCTGGAGATATAGCGGGGGGGTGGAGACCCAGTACTTC

j_call: TRBJ2-1
d_call: TRBD2
v_call: TRBV7-8
clone_size: many
cdr3_aa: CASSLDGLADYNEQFF
cdr3_nt: TGTGCCAGCAGCTTAGACGGACTAGCGGATTACAATGAGCAGTTCTTC

j_call: TRBJ2-7
d_call: -
v_call: TRBV10-3
clone_size: many
cdr3_aa: CAISESGRNEQYF
cdr3_nt: TGTGCCATCAGTGAGTCCGGCAGGAACGAGCAGTACTTC

j_call: TRBJ2-1
d_call: -
v_call: TRBV20-1
clone_size: few
cdr3_aa: CSAPRQQRSSYNEQFF
cdr3_nt: TGCAGTGCTCCGCGCCAACAGCGTAGCTCCTACAATGAGCAGTTCTTC

j_call: TRBJ1-1
d_call: -
v_call: TRBV6-1
clone_size: -
cdr3_aa: CASTTQGVNTEAFF
cdr3_nt: TGTGCCAGCACTACACAGGGAGTAAACACTGAAGCTTTCTTT

j_call: TRBJ1-2
d_call: TRBD1
v_call: TRBV6-2/TRBV6-3
clone_size: few
cdr3_aa: CASSFRDRDHYGYTF
cdr3_nt: TGTGCCAGCAGTTTCCGGGACAGGGATCACTATGGCTACACCTTC

j_call: TRBJ1-2
d_call: -
v_call: TRBV3-1
clone_size: -
cdr3_aa: CASSHQGRPNYGYTF
cdr3_nt: TGTGCCAGCAGCCACCAGGGTAGGCCGAACTATGGCTACACCTTC

j_call: TRBJ2-5
d_call: TRBD2
v_call: TRBV3-1
clone_size: once
cdr3_aa: CASSQDYGGGYLETQYF
cdr3_nt: TGTGCCAGCAGCCAAGACTACGGCGGGGGGTATTTGGAGACCCAGTACTTC

j_call: TRBJ1-2
d_call: TRBD1
v_call: TRBV5-1
clone_size: few
cdr3_aa: CASSRTGQGLKDGYTF
cdr3_nt: TGCGCCAGCAGCAGGACGGGACAGGGCCTAAAGGATGGCTACACCTTC

j_call: TRBJ2-1
d_call: -
v_call: TRBV9
clone_size: few
cdr3_aa: CASSLAPGPNNEQFF
cdr3_nt: TGTGCCAGCAGCCTCGCCCCGGGACCAAACAATGAGCAGTTCTTC

j_call: TRBJ1-1
d_call: TRBD1
v_call: TRBV20-1
clone_size: few
cdr3_aa: CSARALRGLGTEAFF
cdr3_nt: TGCAGTGCTAGAGCCCTCAGGGGGCTGGGCACTGAAGCTTTCTTT

j_call: TRBJ2-7
d_call: TRBD2
v_call: TRBV7-9
clone_size: -
cdr3_aa: CASSLGTSGRGQYF
cdr3_nt: TGTGCCAGCAGCTTGGGGACTAGCGGGAGGGGGCAGTACTTC

j_call: TRBJ1-2
d_call: -
v_call: TRBV27
clone_size: -
cdr3_aa: CASSLRGRIENYGYTF
cdr3_nt: TGTGCCAGCAGTTTAAGGGGACGGATAGAAAACTATGGCTACACCTTC

j_call: TRBJ1-5
d_call: -
v_call: TRBV20-1
clone_size: -
cdr3_aa: CSATAIGHQPQHF
cdr3_nt: TGCAGTGCTACAGCCATCGGCCATCAGCCCCAGCATTTT

j_call: TRBJ2-7
d_call: TRBD2
v_call: TRBV5-1
clone_size: few
cdr3_aa: CASSLVAGSGYEQYF
cdr3_nt: TGCGCCAGCAGCTTGGTAGCGGGAAGTGGCTACGAGCAGTACTTC

j_call: TRBJ1-1
d_call: -
v_call: TRBV12-5
clone_size: few
cdr3_aa: CASGATGARNTEAFF
cdr3_nt: TGTGCTAGTGGGGCGACAGGTGCGCGGAACACTGAAGCTTTCTTT

j_call: TRBJ2-3
d_call: -
v_call: TRBV6-5
clone_size: few
cdr3_aa: CASSYSETEYTDTQYF
cdr3_nt: TGTGCCAGCAGTTACTCTGAGACAGAGTACACAGATACGCAGTATTTT

j_call: TRBJ2-3
d_call: -
v_call: TRBV5-5
clone_size: -
cdr3_aa: CASSSSRGSTDTQYF
cdr3_nt: TGTGCCAGCAGCTCTTCTAGGGGTTCAACAGATACGCAGTATTTT

j_call: TRBJ1-5
d_call: -
v_call: TRBV6-4
clone_size: -
cdr3_aa: CASRKGRIGNQPQHF
cdr3_nt: TGTGCCAGCAGAAAGGGGCGCATAGGCAATCAGCCCCAGCATTTT

j_call: TRBJ1-1
d_call: -
v_call: TRBV15
clone_size: many
cdr3_aa: CATSRDWGATEAFF
cdr3_nt: TGTGCCACCAGCAGAGATTGGGGAGCCACTGAAGCTTTCTTT

j_call: TRBJ2-5
d_call: -
v_call: TRBV5-1
clone_size: -
cdr3_aa: CASSLELTSSVETQYF
cdr3_nt: TGCGCCAGCAGCTTGGAGCTGACTAGTAGTGTTGAGACCCAGTACTTC

j_call: TRBJ1-1
d_call: -
v_call: TRBV30
clone_size: -
cdr3_aa: CAFSGRWSTEAFF
cdr3_nt: TGTGCCTTCTCGGGACGGTGGAGCACTGAAGCTTTCTTT

j_call: TRBJ2-3
d_call: TRBD2
v_call: TRBV12-3/TRBV12-4
clone_size: many
cdr3_aa: CASSYFSGGADTDTQYF
cdr3_nt: TGTGCCAGCAGTTACTTTAGCGGGGGGGCGGACACAGATACGCAGTATTTT

j_call: TRBJ1-5
d_call: -
v_call: TRBV5-8
clone_size: few
cdr3_aa: CASSLGQPSNQPQHF
cdr3_nt: TGTGCCAGCAGCTTGGGCCAACCTAGCAATCAGCCCCAGCATTTT

j_call: TRBJ2-2
d_call: TRBD2
v_call: TRBV4-2
clone_size: few
cdr3_aa: CASSQDNRGDNTGELFF
cdr3_nt: TGTGCCAGCAGCCAAGATAACCGGGGGGATAACACCGGGGAGCTGTTTTTT

j_call: TRBJ2-1
d_call: TRBD2
v_call: TRBV7-9
clone_size: -
cdr3_aa: CASSRDGLAAEQFF
cdr3_nt: TGTGCCAGCAGCCGGGATGGACTAGCGGCCGAGCAGTTCTTC

j_call: TRBJ2-5
d_call: -
v_call: TRBV18
clone_size: few
cdr3_aa: CASSPLAGVFETQYF
cdr3_nt: TGTGCCAGCTCACCATTGGCAGGGGTGTTCGAGACCCAGTACTTC

j_call: TRBJ1-4
d_call: -
v_call: TRBV18
clone_size: -
cdr3_aa: CASSPDDGPTNEKLFF
cdr3_nt: TGTGCCAGCTCACCAGATGATGGTCCAACTAATGAAAAACTGTTTTTT

j_call: TRBJ2-7
d_call: -
v_call: TRBV30
clone_size: few
cdr3_aa: CAWAISGSYEQYF
cdr3_nt: TGTGCCTGGGCAATTTCCGGCTCCTACGAGCAGTACTTC

j_call: TRBJ2-4
d_call: -
v_call: TRBV20-1
clone_size: -
cdr3_aa: CSARDRLRANIQYF
cdr3_nt: TGCAGTGCTAGAGATCGACTGCGAGCGAACATTCAGTACTTC

j_call: TRBJ2-2
d_call: TRBD2
v_call: TRBV20-1
clone_size: -
cdr3_aa: CSARLRGGYTGELFF
cdr3_nt: TGCAGTGCTAGACTCCGCGGGGGGTACACCGGGGAGCTGTTTTTT

j_call: TRBJ2-3
d_call: TRBD2
v_call: TRBV11-1
clone_size: few
cdr3_aa: CASSLSNAAGGQYF
cdr3_nt: TGTGCCAGCAGCTTATCCAACGCAGCGGGAGGGCAGTATTTT

j_call: TRBJ2-3
d_call: -
v_call: TRBV12-3/TRBV12-4
clone_size: many
cdr3_aa: CASSPVEGLTDTQYF
cdr3_nt: TGTGCCAGCAGCCCTGTGGAGGGCCTGACAGATACGCAGTATTTT

j_call: TRBJ2-4
d_call: TRBD1
v_call: TRBV4-1
clone_size: once
cdr3_aa: CASSQARDRGRGNIQYF
cdr3_nt: TGCGCCAGCAGCCAGGCCCGGGACAGGGGGCGCGGAAACATTCAGTACTTC

j_call: TRBJ1-3
d_call: TRBD1
v_call: TRBV12-3/TRBV12-4
clone_size: -
cdr3_aa: CASSRKGQGAGNTIYF
cdr3_nt: TGTGCCAGCAGTCGGAAGGGACAGGGGGCAGGAAACACCATATATTTT

j_call: TRBJ1-1
d_call: TRBD1
v_call: TRBV12-3/TRBV12-4
clone_size: few
cdr3_aa: CASSFWQGARRNTEAFF
cdr3_nt: TGTGCCAGCAGTTTCTGGCAGGGGGCAAGAAGGAACACTGAAGCTTTCTTT

j_call: TRBJ2-1
d_call: -
v_call: TRBV6-2/TRBV6-3
clone_size: few
cdr3_aa: CASKVGAEYNEQFF
cdr3_nt: TGTGCCAGCAAGGTGGGAGCAGAATACAATGAGCAGTTCTTC